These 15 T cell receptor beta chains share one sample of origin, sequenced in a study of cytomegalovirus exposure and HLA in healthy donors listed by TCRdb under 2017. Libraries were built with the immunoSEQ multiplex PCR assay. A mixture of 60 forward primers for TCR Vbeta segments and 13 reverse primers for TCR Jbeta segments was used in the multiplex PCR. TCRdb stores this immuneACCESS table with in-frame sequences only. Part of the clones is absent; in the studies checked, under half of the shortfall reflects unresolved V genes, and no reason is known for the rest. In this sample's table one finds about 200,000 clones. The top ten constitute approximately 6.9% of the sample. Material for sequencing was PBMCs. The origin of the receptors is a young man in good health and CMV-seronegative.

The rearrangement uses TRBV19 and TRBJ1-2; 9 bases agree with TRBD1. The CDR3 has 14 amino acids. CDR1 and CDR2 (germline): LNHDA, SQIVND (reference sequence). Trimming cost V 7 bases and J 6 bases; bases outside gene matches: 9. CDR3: CASTPDRGFDGYTF. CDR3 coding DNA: TGTGCCAGTACCCCGGACAGGGGATTCGATGGCTACACCTTC.

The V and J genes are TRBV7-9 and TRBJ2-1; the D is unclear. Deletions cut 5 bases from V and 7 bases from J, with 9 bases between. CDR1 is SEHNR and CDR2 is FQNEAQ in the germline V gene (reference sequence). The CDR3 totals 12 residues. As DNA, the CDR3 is TGTGCCAGCAGCCCGGGTGGGAATGAGCAGTTCTTC. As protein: CASSPGGNEQFF.

CDR3 in amino acids: CASSIQGQGFYGYTF. CDR3 bases: TGTGCCAGTAGTATACAGGGTCAGGGGTTTTATGGCTACACCTTC. The rearrangement links TRBV19 to TRBJ1-2, with D possibly being TRBD1 (6 bases). Looked up from germline, CDR1 is LNHDA and CDR2 is SQIVND (reference sequence). The CDR3 has 15 residues. The germline V and J ends were trimmed by 2 bases and 5 bases, with 15 bases remaining between them.

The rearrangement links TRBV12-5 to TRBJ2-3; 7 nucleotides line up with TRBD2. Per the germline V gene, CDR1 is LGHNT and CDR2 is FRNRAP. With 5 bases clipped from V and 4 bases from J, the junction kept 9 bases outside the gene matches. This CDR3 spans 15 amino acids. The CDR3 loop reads CASGMSGVHPDTQYF. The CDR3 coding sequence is TGTGCTAGTGGTATGAGCGGGGTCCACCCAGATACGCAGTATTTT.

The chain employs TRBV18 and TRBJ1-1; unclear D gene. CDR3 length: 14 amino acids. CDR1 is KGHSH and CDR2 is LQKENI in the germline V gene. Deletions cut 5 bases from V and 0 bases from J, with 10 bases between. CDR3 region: CASSGLPMNTEAFF. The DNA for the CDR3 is TGTGCCAGCTCAGGACTGCCGATGAACACTGAAGCTTTCTTT. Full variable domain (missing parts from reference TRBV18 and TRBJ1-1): NAGVMQNPRHLVRRRGQEARLRCSPMKGHSHVYWYRQLPEEGLKFMVYLQKENIIDESGMPKERFSAEFPKEGPSILRIQQVVRGDSAAYFCASSGLPMNTEAFFGQGTRLTVV.

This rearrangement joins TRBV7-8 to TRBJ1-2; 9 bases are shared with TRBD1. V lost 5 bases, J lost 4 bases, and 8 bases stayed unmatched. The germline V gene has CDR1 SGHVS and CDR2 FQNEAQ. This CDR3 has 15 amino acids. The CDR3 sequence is CASSVYRGRSYGYTF. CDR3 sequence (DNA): TGTGCCAGCAGCGTTTACAGGGGGCGTAGCTATGGCTACACCTTC. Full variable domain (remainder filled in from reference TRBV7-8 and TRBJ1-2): GAGVSQSPRYKVAKRGQDVALRCDPISGHVSLFWYQQALGQGPEFLTYFQNEAQLDKSGLPSDRFFAERPEGSVSTLKIQRTQQEDSAVYLCASSVYRGRSYGYTFGSGTRLTVV.

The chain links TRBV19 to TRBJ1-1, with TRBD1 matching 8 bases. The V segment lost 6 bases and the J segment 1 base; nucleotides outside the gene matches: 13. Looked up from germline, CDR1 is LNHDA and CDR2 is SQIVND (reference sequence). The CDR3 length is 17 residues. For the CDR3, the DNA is TGTGCCAGTAGCTTAAGGACAGGGCGACGGCAGAACACTGAAGCTTTCTTT. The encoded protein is CASSLRTGRRQNTEAFF.

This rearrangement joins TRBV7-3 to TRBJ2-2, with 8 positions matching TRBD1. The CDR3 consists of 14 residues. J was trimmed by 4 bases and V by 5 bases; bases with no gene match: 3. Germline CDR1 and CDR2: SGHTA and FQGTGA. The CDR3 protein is CASSTTGATGELFF. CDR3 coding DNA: TGTGCCAGCAGCACGACAGGGGCCACCGGGGAGCTGTTTTTT.

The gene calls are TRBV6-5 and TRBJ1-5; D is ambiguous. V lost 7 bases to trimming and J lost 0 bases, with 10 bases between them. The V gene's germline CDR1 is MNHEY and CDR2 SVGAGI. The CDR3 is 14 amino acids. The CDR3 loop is CASTASYSNQPQHF. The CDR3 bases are TGTGCCAGCACCGCCAGTTATAGCAATCAGCCCCAGCATTTT.

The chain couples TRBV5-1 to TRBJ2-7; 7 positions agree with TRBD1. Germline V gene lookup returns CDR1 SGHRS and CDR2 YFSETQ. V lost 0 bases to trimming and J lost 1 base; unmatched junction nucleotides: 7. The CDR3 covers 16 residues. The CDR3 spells CASSLASTGESYEQYF. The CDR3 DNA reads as TGCGCCAGCAGCTTGGCCAGTACAGGGGAATCCTACGAGCAGTACTTC. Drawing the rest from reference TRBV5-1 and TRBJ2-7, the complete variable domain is KAGVTQTPRYLIKTRGQQVTLSCSPISGHRSVSWYQQTPGQGLQFLFEYFSETQRNKGNFPGRFSGRQFSNSRSEMNVSTLELGDSALYLCASSLASTGESYEQYFGPGTRLTVT.

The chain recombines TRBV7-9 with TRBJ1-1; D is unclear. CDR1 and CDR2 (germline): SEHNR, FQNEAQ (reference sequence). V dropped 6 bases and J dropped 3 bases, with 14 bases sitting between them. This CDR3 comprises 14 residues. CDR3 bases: TGTGCCAGCAGGTTAAATAACGGGGACACTGAAGCTTTCTTT. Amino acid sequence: CASRLNNGDTEAFF.

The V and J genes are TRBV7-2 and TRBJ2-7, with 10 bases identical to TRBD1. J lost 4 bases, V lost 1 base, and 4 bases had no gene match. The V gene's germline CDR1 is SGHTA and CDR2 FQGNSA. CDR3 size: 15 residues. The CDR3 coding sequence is TGTGCCAGCAGCTTAGGAGTGGGACAGGGGTACGAGCAGTACTTC. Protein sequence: CASSLGVGQGYEQYF.

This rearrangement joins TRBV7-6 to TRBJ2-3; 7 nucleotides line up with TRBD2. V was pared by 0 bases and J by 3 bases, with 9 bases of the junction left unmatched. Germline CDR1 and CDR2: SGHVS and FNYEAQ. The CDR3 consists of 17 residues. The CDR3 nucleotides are TGTGCCAGCAGCTTAGCCGAAGCGGGGTGGAATACAGATACGCAGTATTTT. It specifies CASSLAEAGWNTDTQYF.

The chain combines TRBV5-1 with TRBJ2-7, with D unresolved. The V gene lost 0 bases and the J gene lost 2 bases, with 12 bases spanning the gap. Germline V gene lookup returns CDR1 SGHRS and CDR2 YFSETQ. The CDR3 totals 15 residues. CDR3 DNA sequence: TGCGCCAGCAGCTTGGGGGCCTATTCACCCTACGAGCAGTACTTC. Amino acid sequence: CASSLGAYSPYEQYF.

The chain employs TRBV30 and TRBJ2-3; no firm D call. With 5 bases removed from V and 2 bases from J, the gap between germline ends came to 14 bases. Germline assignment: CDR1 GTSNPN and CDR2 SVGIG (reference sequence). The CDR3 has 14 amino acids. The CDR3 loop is CAWARRGSTDTQYF. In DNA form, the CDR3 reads TGTGCCTGGGCCCGGCGCGGATCCACAGATACGCAGTATTTT.